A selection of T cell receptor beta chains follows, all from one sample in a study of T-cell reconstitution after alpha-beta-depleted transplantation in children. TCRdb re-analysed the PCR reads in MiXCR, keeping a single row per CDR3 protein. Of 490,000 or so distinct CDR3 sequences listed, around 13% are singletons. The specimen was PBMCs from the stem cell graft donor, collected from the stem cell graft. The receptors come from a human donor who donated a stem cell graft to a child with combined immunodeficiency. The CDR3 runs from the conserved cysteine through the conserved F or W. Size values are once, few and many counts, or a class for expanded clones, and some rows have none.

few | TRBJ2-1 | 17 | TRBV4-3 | CASSQDSVIVPDNEQFF
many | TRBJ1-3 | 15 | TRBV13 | CASSLRGAIGNTIYF
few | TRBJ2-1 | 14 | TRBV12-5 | CASGTGTSYNEQFF
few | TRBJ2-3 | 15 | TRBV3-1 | CASSLSVSSTDTQYF
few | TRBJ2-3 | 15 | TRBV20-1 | CSAREPGRGTDTQYF
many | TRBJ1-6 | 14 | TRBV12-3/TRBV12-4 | CASSLTGPKAPLHF
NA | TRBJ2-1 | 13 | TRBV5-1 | CASSQAWGDEQFF
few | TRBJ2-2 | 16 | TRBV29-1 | CSVSSDIGLNTGELFF
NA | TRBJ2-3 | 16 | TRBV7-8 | CASSSTLAGGSFPQYF
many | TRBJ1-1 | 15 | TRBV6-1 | CATASRDNMNTEAFF
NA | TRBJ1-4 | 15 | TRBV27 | CASSLRGPANEKLFF